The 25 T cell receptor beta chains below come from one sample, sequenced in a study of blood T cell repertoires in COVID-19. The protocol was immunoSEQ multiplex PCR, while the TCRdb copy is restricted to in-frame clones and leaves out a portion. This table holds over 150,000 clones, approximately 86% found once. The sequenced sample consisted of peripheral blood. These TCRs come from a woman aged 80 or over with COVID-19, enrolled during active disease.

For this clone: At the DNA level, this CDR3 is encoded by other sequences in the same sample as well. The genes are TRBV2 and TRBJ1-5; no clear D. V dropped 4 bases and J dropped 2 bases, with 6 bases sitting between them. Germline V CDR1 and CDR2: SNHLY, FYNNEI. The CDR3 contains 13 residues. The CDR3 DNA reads TGTGCCAGCAGTGTGCAGGGCAATCAGCCCCAGCATTTT. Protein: CASSVQGNQPQHF.

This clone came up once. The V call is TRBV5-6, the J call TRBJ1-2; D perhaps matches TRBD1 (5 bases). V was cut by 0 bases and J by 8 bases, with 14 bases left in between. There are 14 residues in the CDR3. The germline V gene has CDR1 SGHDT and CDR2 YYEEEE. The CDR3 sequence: CASSLEGDLKGYTF. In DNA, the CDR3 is TGTGCCAGCAGCTTGGAAGGGGACTTGAAGGGCTACACCTTC. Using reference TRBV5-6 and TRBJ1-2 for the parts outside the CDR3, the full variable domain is DAGVTQSPTHLIKTRGQQVTLRCSPKSGHDTVSWYQQALGQGPQFIFQYYEEEERQRGNFPDRFSGHQFPNYSSELNVNALLLGDSALYLCASSLEGDLKGYTFGSGTRLTVV.

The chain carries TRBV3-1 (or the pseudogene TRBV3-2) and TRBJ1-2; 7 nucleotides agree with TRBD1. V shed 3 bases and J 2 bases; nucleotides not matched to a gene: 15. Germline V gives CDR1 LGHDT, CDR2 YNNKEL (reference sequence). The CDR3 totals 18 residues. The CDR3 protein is CASSHPGSLGGANYGYTF. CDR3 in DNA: TGTGCCAGCAGCCATCCCGGGTCATTAGGGGGCGCGAACTATGGCTACACCTTC.

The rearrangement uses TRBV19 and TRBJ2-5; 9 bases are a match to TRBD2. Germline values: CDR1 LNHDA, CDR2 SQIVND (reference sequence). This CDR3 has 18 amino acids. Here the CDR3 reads CAPYLSTSGQTSGETQYF. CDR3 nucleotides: TGTGCACCTTATCTATCGACTAGCGGCCAAACCTCGGGAGAGACCCAGTACTTC.

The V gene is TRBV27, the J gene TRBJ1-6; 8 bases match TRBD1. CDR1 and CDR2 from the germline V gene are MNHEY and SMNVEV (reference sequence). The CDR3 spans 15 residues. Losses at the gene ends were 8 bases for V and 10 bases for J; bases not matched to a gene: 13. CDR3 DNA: TGTGCCAGCGAAGCAGGGGGCGGATTAAGGTCACCCCTCCACTTT. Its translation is CASEAGGGLRSPLHF.

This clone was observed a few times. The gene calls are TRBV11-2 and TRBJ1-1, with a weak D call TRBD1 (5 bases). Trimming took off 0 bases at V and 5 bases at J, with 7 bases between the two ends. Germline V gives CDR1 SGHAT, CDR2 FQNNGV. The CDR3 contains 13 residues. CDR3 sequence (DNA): TGTGCCAGCAGCTTAGATCGACAGACTGAAGCTTTCTTT. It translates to CASSLDRQTEAFF.

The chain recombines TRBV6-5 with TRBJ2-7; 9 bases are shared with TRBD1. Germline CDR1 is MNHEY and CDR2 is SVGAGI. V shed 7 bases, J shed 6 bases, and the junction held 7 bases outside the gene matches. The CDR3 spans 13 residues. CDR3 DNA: TGTGCCAGCACCAAACCGACAGGGGGCGAGCAGTACTTC. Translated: CASTKPTGGEQYF.

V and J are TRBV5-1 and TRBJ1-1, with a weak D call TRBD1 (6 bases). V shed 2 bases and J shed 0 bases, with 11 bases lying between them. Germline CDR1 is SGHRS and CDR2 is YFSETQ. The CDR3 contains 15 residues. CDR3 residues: CASSFQQGLNTEAFF. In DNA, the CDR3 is TGCGCCAGCAGCTTCCAACAGGGATTGAACACTGAAGCTTTCTTT.

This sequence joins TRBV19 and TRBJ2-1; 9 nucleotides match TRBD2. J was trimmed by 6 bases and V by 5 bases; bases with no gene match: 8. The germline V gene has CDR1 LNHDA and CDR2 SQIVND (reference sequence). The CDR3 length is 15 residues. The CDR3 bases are TGTGCCAGTAGTTCCCGCGGGGGGGCGGCCAATGAGCAGTTCTTC. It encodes CASSSRGGAANEQFF.

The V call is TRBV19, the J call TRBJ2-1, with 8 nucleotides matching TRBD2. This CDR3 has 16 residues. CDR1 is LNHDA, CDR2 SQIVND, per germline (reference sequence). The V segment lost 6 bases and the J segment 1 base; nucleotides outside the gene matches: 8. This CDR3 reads CASRGSLADSYNEQFF. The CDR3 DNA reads TGTGCCAGTAGGGGGTCACTAGCGGATTCCTACAATGAGCAGTTCTTC.

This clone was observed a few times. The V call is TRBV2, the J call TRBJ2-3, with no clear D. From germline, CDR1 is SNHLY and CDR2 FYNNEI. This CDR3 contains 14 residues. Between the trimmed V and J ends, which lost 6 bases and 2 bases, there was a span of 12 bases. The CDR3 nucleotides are TGTGCCAGCAGCTACGGGTCTTTCACAGATACGCAGTATTTT. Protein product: CASSYGSFTDTQYF.

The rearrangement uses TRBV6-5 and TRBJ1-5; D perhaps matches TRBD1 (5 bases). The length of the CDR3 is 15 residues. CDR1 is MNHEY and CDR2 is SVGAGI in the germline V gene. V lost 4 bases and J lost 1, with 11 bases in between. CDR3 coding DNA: TGTGCCAGCAGTTTTGACGGGGGGAGCAATCAGCCCCAGCATTTT. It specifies CASSFDGGSNQPQHF.

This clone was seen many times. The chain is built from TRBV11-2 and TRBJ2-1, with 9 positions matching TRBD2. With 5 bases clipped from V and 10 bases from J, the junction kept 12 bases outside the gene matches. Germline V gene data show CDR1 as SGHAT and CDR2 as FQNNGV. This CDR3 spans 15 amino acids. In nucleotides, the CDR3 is TGTGCCAGCAGCCGAGGGGCGGGAGGGGCGCGGGAGCAGTTCTTC. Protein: CASSRGAGGAREQFF.

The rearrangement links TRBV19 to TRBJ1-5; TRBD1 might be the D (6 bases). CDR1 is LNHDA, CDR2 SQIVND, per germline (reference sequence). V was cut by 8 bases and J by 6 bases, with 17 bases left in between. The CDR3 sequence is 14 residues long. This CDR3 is CASESRGGVQPQHF. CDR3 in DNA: TGTGCCAGTGAGAGCAGAGGGGGAGTTCAGCCCCAGCATTTT. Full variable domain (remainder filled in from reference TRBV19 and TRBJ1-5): DGGITQSPKYLFRKEGQNVTLSCEQNLNHDAMYWYRQDPGQGLRLIYYSQIVNDFQKGDIAEGYSVSREKKESFPLTVTSAQKNPTAFYLCASESRGGVQPQHFGDGTRLSIL.

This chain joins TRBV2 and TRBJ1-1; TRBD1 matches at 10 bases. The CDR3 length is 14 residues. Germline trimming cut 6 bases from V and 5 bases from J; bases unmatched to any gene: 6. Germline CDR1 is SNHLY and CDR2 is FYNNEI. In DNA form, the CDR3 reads TGTGCCAGCAGGGACAGGGGGTTGACAACTGAAGCTTTCTTT. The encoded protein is CASRDRGLTTEAFF.

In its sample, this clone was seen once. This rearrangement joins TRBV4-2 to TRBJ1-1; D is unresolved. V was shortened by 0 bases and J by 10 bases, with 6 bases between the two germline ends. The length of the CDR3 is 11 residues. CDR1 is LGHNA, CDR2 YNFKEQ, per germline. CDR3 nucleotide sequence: TGTGCCAGCAGCCAAGACCGTATAGCTTTCTTT. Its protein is CASSQDRIAFF.

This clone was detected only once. For the CDR3, the DNA is TGTGCCAGCAGCCCCCCCGGGACAGTCTTAAATGAGCAGTTCTTC. Translating gives CASSPPGTVLNEQFF. The rearrangement links TRBV6-6 to TRBJ2-1, with 7 nucleotides matching TRBD1. The CDR3 is made up of 15 amino acids. Looked up from germline, CDR1 is MNHNY and CDR2 is SVGAGI (reference sequence). The V segment lost 6 bases and the J segment 7 bases; nucleotides outside the gene matches: 12.

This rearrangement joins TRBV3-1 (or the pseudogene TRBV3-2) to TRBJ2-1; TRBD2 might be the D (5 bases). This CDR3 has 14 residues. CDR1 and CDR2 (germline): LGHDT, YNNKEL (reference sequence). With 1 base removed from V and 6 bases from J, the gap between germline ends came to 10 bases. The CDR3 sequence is CASSQVGGSNEQFF. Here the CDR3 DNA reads TGTGCCAGCAGCCAAGTTGGTGGGAGCAATGAGCAGTTCTTC.

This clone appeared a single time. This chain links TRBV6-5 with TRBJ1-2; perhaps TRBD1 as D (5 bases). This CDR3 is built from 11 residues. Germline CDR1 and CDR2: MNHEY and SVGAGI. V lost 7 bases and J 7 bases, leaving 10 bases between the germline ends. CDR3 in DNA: TGTGCCAGCACGGGCGGGGGTGGCTACACCTTC. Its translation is CASTGGGGYTF.

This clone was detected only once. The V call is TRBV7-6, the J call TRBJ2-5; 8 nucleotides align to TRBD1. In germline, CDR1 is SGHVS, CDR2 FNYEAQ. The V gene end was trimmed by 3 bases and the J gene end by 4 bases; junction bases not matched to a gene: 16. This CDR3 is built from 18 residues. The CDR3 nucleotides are TGTGCCAGCAGCTTGGGGATAGGGGGACAGGTTCTTCGAGAGACCCAGTACTTC. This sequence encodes CASSLGIGGQVLRETQYF.

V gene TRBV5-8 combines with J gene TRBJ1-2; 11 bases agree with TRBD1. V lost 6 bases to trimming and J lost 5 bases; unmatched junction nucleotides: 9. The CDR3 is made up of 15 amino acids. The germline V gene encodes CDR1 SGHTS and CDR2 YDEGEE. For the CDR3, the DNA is TGTGCCAGCACCCGGGTGGGACAGGGGGATTATGGCTACACCTTC. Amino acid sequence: CASTRVGQGDYGYTF.

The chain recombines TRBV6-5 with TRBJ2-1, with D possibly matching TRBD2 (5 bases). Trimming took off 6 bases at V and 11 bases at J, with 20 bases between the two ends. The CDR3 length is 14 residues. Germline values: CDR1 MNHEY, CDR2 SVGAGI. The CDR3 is CASRATRRRQQQFF. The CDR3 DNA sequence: TGTGCCAGCAGGGCTACTAGGCGCCGGCAACAGCAGTTCTTC.

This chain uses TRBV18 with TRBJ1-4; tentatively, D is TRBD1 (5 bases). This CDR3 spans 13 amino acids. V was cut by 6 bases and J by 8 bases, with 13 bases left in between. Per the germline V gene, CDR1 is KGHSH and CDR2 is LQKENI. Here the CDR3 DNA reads TGTGCCAGCTCCCCCTGGGCAGGGGAAAAACTGTTTTTT. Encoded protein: CASSPWAGEKLFF. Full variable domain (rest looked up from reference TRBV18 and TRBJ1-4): NAGVMQNPRHLVRRRGQEARLRCSPMKGHSHVYWYRQLPEEGLKFMVYLQKENIIDESGMPKERFSAEFPKEGPSILRIQQVVRGDSAAYFCASSPWAGEKLFFGSGTQLSVL.

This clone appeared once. CDR3 sequence reads: CASSPGQGRTGELFF. CDR3 nucleotide sequence: TGTGCCAGCAGCCCGGGACAGGGGCGCACCGGGGAGCTGTTTTTT. The rearrangement joins TRBV5-4 to TRBJ2-2, with 10 nucleotides matching TRBD1. Germline values: CDR1 SGHNT, CDR2 YYREEE (reference sequence). The CDR3 runs 15 residues. With V trimmed by 4 bases and J by 4 bases, 4 bases remained unmatched.

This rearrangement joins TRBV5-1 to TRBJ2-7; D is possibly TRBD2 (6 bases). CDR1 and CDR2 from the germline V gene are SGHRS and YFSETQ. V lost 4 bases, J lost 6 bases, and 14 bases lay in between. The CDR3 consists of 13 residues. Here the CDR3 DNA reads TGCGCCAGCAGCGACGGTGGAGGGCCCGAGCAGTACTTC. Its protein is CASSDGGGPEQYF.